Listed below are T cell receptor beta chains from one sample, sequenced in a study of high-grade serous ovarian cancer treatment subgroups. Here immunoSEQ multiplex PCR was the method, and the copy in TCRdb shows in-frame clones only, minus some. Among about 15,000 clones, roughly nine tenths were seen once, and the ten largest hold over 5.5%. The sequenced sample was tumor tissue. All receptors come from a human donor with high-grade serous ovarian cancer. Both conserved end residues are part of each CDR3. D genes are given only for firm matches. Only some rows state a clone size, as once, few, many or a class for expanded clones.

NA,11,TRBJ2-1,few,TRBV2,TGTGCCAGCAGTGAATACAATGAGCAGTTCTTC,CASSEYNEQFF
TRBD1,15,TRBJ2-7,NA,TRBV5-4,TGTGCCAGCAGCTTGGTTGGGACAGGGTGGGACGAGCAGTACTTC,CASSLVGTGWDEQYF
NA,15,TRBJ2-3,NA,TRBV9,TGTGCCAGCAGCGTAGTCGGTGATGGCACAGATACGCAGTATTTT,CASSVVGDGTDTQYF
NA,13,TRBJ1-1,NA,TRBV11-1,TGTGCCAGCAGCTTTACAGTGAACACTGAAGCTTTCTTT,CASSFTVNTEAFF
TRBD2,19,TRBJ2-2,once,TRBV2,TGTGCCAGCAGATCACCCGTCGCTAGCGGGGGGGCTGGGACCGGGGAGCTGTTTTTT,CASRSPVASGGAGTGELFF
TRBD2,15,TRBJ2-1,NA,TRBV4-1,TGCGCCAGCAGCCAAACCCCACTGACTAGCGGAGAACAGTTCTTC,CASSQTPLTSGEQFF
NA,14,TRBJ2-5,NA,TRBV4-3,TGCGCCAGCAGCCAAGGAAACATACAAGAGACCCAGTACTTC,CASSQGNIQETQYF
NA,15,TRBJ2-7,once,TRBV27,TGTGCCAGCAGCCTAAGAGGGGGGAGCTCCTACGAGCAGTACTTC,CASSLRGGSSYEQYF
TRBD1,15,TRBJ2-1,NA,TRBV4-1,TGCGCCAGCAGCCGCCGGGACAGAAACTACAATGAGCAGTTCTTC,CASSRRDRNYNEQFF
NA,15,TRBJ2-3,once,TRBV19,TGTGCCAGTAGTATAGCTGCCGCCGGCACAGATACGCAGTATTTT,CASSIAAAGTDTQYF
NA,13,TRBJ2-1,NA,TRBV10-3,TGTGCCATCAGGACCGGGACCCACAATGAGCAGTTCTTC,CAIRTGTHNEQFF
TRBD2,15,TRBJ2-1,NA,TRBV4-3,TGCGCCAGCAGCCAAGGGGCGGGGGGCAAGAATGAGCAGTTCTTC,CASSQGAGGKNEQFF
NA,11,TRBJ2-3,NA,TRBV7-3,TGTGCCAGCAGCTCATCAGATACGCAGTATTTT,CASSSSDTQYF
NA,17,TRBJ2-3,once,TRBV7-9,TGTGCCAGCAGCTTATTGCTGCGGGTCTCTAGCACAGATACGCAGTATTTT,CASSLLLRVSSTDTQYF
NA,15,TRBJ2-1,NA,TRBV5-4,TGTGCCAGCAGCTCCCCTACCGGGGGTTTGGGTGAGCAGTTCTTC,CASSSPTGGLGEQFF
NA,13,TRBJ1-1,NA,TRBV2,TGTGCCAACCTCAGGGAGGGGAACACTGAAGCTTTCTTT,CANLREGNTEAFF
NA,15,TRBJ2-1,NA,TRBV2,TGTGCCAGCAGGACAGACACGGCTGCCTACAATGAGCAGTTCTTC,CASRTDTAAYNEQFF
TRBD2,13,TRBJ2-1,NA,TRBV7-9,TGTGCCAGCACCGGGACTAGCGTTTATGAGCAGTTCTTC,CASTGTSVYEQFF